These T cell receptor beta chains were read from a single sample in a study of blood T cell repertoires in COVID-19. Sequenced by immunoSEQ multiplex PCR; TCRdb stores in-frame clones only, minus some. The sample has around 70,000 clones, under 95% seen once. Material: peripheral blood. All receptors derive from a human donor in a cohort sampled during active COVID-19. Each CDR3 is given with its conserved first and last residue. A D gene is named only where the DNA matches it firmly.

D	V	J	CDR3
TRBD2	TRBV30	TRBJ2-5	CAWSPGGSQETQYF
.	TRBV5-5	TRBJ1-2	CASSRSLEDGYTF
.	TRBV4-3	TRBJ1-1	CASSLTWGGSTEAFF
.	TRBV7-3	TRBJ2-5	CASSYGLQETQYF
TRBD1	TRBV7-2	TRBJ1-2	CASSLSGTGDRGYTF
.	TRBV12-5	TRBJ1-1	CASGLERTEAFF
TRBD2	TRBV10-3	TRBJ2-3	CAISDGRGGATDTQYF
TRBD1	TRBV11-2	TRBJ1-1	CASSQGGTVGTEAFF
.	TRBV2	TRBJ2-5	CASSADRGETQYF
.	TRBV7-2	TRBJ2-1	CASSSSTGAYNEQFF
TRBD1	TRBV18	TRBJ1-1	CASSPMDRGLGTEAFF
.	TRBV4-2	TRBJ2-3	CASSQDPGQTWTDTQYF
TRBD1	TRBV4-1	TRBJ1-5	CASSARIRTGVGDFNQPQHF
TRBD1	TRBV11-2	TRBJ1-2	CASSLRDRDPINGYTF
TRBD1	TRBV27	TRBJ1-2	CASRGTGGNYGYTF
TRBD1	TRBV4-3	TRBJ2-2	CASSQEAPTGSGELFF
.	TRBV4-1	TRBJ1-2	CASSQQIAGAMRGYTF
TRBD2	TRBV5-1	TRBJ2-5	CASSYGGKTQETQYF
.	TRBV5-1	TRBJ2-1	CASSLDQGPNEQFF
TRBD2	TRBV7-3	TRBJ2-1	CASSPTISGGREQFF
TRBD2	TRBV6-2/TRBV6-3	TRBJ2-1	CASSSGTSGLEQFF
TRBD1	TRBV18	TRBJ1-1	CASSPGTDLYTEAFF
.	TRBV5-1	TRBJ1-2	CASSPDSSYGYTF
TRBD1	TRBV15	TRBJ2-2	CATSRLPGQGAGELFF
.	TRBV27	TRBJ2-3	CASSFRRDTQYF
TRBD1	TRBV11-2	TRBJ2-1	CASSKDRVNEQFF
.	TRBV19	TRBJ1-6	CASSIRTEVNSPLHF
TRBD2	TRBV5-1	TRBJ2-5	CASSSVAGGQETQYF
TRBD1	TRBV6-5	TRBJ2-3	CASSLQGQGSDTQYF
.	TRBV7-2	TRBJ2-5	CASSYRVAGETQYF
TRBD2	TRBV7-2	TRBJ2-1	CASSLDTSAGGLREQFF
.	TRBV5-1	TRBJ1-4	CASSQGTTNEKLFF
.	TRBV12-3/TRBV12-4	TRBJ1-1	CASSIQFTEAFF
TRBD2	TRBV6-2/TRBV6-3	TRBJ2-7	CASSYGGLAISSYEQYF
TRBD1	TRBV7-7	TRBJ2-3	CASSQGTGSTDTQYF
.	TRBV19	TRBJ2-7	CASSSDRDYEQYF
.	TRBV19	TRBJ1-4	CASSSGGPNEKLFF
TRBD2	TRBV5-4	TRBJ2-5	CASSFRGGQETQYF
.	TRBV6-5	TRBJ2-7	CASTRQVGAYEQYF
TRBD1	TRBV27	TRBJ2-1	CASSHPRTGSSYNEQFF
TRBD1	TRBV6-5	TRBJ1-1	CASDRGPGNTEAFF
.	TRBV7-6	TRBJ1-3	CASSLAQTGPGNTIYF
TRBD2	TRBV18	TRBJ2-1	CASSPSPGGPGNEQFF
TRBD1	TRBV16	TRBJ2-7	CASSQFIGTGNYNEQYF
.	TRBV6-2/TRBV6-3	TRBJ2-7	CASSFLLSFDEQYF
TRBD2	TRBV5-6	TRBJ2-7	CASSFVPAGGNEQYF
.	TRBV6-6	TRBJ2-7	CASSYATTGGSYEQYF
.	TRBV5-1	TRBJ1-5	CASSPGQSNQPQHF
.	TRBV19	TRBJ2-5	CASRTVEAGEETQYF
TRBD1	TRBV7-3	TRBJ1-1	CASSLGNRGVDTEAFF
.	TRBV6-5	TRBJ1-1	CASRGQRNTEAFF
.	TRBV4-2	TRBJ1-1	CASRGGSKEEVFF
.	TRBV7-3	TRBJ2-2	CASGQLSNTGELFF
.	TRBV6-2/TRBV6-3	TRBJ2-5	CASSYGSAGGETQYF
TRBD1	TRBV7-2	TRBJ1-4	CASSSQDRENEKLFF